The rows below give T cell receptor beta chains drawn from one sample of a study of vaccination effects on CD4 cells after COVID-19. Using immunoSEQ multiplex PCR, the repertoire was profiled, and TCRdb retains in-frame clones only, with some absent. The table shows 70,000 or so clones, with 77% occurring only once. Antigens for these TCRs are unknown. Sequenced here: CD4+ T cells from PBMCs cultured without peptide, sampled before COVID-19 vaccination. These receptors all come from a human donor who received a COVID-19 vaccine. The CDR3 runs from the conserved cysteine through the conserved F or W. A D gene is named only where the DNA matches it firmly. Size tells how often a clone was seen (once, few, many) or the class of an expanded clone, and some rows leave it out.

>TRBD1|-|TRBJ1-4|TRBV2
TGTGCCAGCAACAGGGGGGGAAATGAAAAACTGTTTTTT
CASNRGGNEKLFF
>-|-|TRBJ2-5|TRBV2
TGTGCCAGCGAGAGGGGCCGGGGTCAAGAGACCCAGTACTTC
CASERGRGQETQYF
>-|-|TRBJ1-5|TRBV25-1
TGTGCCAGCAGTGAAGGGGGCAGCAATCAGCCCCAGCATTTT
CASSEGGSNQPQHF
>-|-|TRBJ1-1|TRBV9
TGTGCCAGCAGCGTCTCAGCGACGAACACTGAAGCTTTCTTT
CASSVSATNTEAFF
>TRBD1|once|TRBJ1-2|TRBV7-3
TGTGCCAGCAGCGCCGGGACAGGGATGAACTATGGCTACACCTTC
CASSAGTGMNYGYTF
>TRBD1|-|TRBJ1-2|TRBV6-5
TGTGCCAGCAGCCACAGGGGAAGCTATGGCTACACCTTC
CASSHRGSYGYTF
>TRBD2|few|TRBJ2-1|TRBV10-1
TGCGCCAGCAGTGAGACCGCGGCGGGGGGGCGTGAGCAGTTCTTC
CASSETAAGGREQFF
>TRBD2|few|TRBJ2-3|TRBV7-2
TGTGCCAGCACCTTCCAGACTAGCGGGGGGCCGAGGGATACGCAGTATTTT
CASTFQTSGGPRDTQYF
>-|-|TRBJ2-3|TRBV7-9
TGTGCCAGCAGCTTCCACACAGATACGCAGTATTTT
CASSFHTDTQYF
>-|-|TRBJ1-5|TRBV4-1
TGCGCCAGCAGCCAAGACCACGGGCCCGGCCAGCCCCAGCATTTT
CASSQDHGPGQPQHF
>-|-|TRBJ2-6|TRBV6-5
TGTGCCAGCAGTTACGAGGCAGCTGGGGCCAACGTCCTGACTTTC
CASSYEAAGANVLTF
>TRBD1|-|TRBJ1-2|TRBV6-5
TGTGCCAGCAGTAGGGTGACAGGGCAAGGCTACACCTTC
CASSRVTGQGYTF
>-|-|TRBJ1-4|TRBV4-1
TGCGCCAGCAGCCAAGATTGGGCGGGGCTACAGGCGGATCATGAAAAACTGTTTTTT
CASSQDWAGLQADHEKLFF
>-|once|TRBJ2-5|TRBV5-1
TGCGCCAGCAGCTTCGCCTCGGGAGAGGGAGAGACCCAGTACTTC
CASSFASGEGETQYF
>-|-|TRBJ1-1|TRBV5-1
TGCGCCAGCAGCCGGGGCGATGGAAACACTGAAGCTTTCTTT
CASSRGDGNTEAFF
>TRBD1|-|TRBJ1-2|TRBV5-1
TGCGCCAGCGGTACCGGGACAGGGGGAAAAGGGGAATATGGCTACACCTTC
CASGTGTGGKGEYGYTF
>TRBD2|few|TRBJ2-5|TRBV6-5
TGTGCCAGCAGTACTAGCGGGGCGGGAGAGACCCAGTACTTC
CASSTSGAGETQYF
>-|-|TRBJ2-6|TRBV6-1
TGTGCCAGCAGTGACCCCTTATCTGGGGCCAACGTCCTGACTTTC
CASSDPLSGANVLTF
>TRBD2|-|TRBJ2-5|TRBV11-3
TGTGCCAGCAGCCCAGGGACTAGCCCAGAGACCCAGTACTTC
CASSPGTSPETQYF
>TRBD1|-|TRBJ2-2|TRBV6-6
TGTGCCAGCAGTTACTTGGGACAGGAGAACACCGGGGAGCTGTTTTTT
CASSYLGQENTGELFF
>TRBD2|-|TRBJ2-2|TRBV3-1/TRBV3-2
TGTGCCAGCAGCCGCGGACTAGCGGGGGTCGGGGAGCTGTTTTTT
CASSRGLAGVGELFF
>-|-|TRBJ1-3|TRBV18
TGTGCCAGCTCACCTCAGGGACACTCTGGAAACACCATATATTTT
CASSPQGHSGNTIYF
>TRBD1|-|TRBJ2-2|TRBV5-1
TGCGCCAGCAGCTGGGACAGCCAAACGAACACCGGGGAGCTGTTTTTT
CASSWDSQTNTGELFF
>TRBD2|once|TRBJ2-1|TRBV9
TGTGCCAGCAGCTTTACTAGCGGGGGGGCCGGCAATGAGCAGTTCTTC
CASSFTSGGAGNEQFF
>-|-|TRBJ1-5|TRBV19
TGTGCCAGTAGTGAGACAGCTCGGAAAATTAATCAGCCCCAGCATTTT
CASSETARKINQPQHF
>TRBD2|-|TRBJ2-3|TRBV4-1
TGCGCCAGCAGCCAAGAAACAGGTCGGGAGGGTACCAGGACTTCCACAGATACGCAGTATTTT
CASSQETGREGTRTSTDTQYF
>TRBD1|-|TRBJ2-5|TRBV19
TGTGCCAGTAGTACGGGACAGGGTAGGGAGACCCAGTACTTC
CASSTGQGRETQYF
>TRBD1|-|TRBJ2-1|TRBV11-2
TGTGCCAGCAGCTTAGATCGCCAGGGGGCTTATGAGCAGTTCTTC
CASSLDRQGAYEQFF
>TRBD1|-|TRBJ1-5|TRBV6-5
TGTGCCAGCAGCCCCACAGGGGGTAGCAATCGGCCCCAGCATTTT
CASSPTGGSNRPQHF
>-|-|TRBJ1-6|TRBV14
TGTGCCAGCAGGAACAGAAATTCACCCCTCCACTTT
CASRNRNSPLHF
>TRBD1|-|TRBJ2-3|TRBV5-1
TGCGCCAGCAGTAACGGACAGGGCACAGATACGCAGTATTTT
CASSNGQGTDTQYF
>TRBD2|once|TRBJ2-1|TRBV5-1
TGCGCCAGCAGCTTGATAGCGGGGCCCTACAATGAGCAGTTCTTC
CASSLIAGPYNEQFF
>TRBD1|-|TRBJ1-2|TRBV19
TGTGCCAGTAGTCCTCGATGGGGACAGTCGGATGGCTACACCTTC
CASSPRWGQSDGYTF
>-|-|TRBJ1-5|TRBV10-1
TGCGCCAGCAGTGAGCGGTTCGGACAGCCCCAGCATTTT
CASSERFGQPQHF
>-|-|TRBJ2-5|TRBV5-1
TGCGCCAGCAGCTCCGGGGAGTGGAGGGCGGAGACCCAGTACTTC
CASSSGEWRAETQYF
>-|-|TRBJ2-2|TRBV19
TGTGCCAGTAGTATTCTAGGCGGGGAGCTGTTTTTT
CASSILGGELFF
>-|-|TRBJ1-5|TRBV2
TGTGCCAGCAGACAACAGGGCCATCAGCCCCAGCATTTT
CASRQQGHQPQHF
>-|-|TRBJ1-1|TRBV14
TGTGCCAGCAGCCTGTTTGAGGGATGGACTGAAGCTTTCTTT
CASSLFEGWTEAFF
>-|few|TRBJ1-5|TRBV3-1/TRBV3-2
TGTGCCAGCAGCCAAGGGGGTAGCAATCAGCCCCAGCATTTT
CASSQGGSNQPQHF
>-|-|TRBJ2-6|TRBV5-1
TGCGCCAGCAGCTTGGCCCGTGGCGGGGCCAGCTACTCTGGGGCCAACGTCCTGACTTTC
CASSLARGGASYSGANVLTF